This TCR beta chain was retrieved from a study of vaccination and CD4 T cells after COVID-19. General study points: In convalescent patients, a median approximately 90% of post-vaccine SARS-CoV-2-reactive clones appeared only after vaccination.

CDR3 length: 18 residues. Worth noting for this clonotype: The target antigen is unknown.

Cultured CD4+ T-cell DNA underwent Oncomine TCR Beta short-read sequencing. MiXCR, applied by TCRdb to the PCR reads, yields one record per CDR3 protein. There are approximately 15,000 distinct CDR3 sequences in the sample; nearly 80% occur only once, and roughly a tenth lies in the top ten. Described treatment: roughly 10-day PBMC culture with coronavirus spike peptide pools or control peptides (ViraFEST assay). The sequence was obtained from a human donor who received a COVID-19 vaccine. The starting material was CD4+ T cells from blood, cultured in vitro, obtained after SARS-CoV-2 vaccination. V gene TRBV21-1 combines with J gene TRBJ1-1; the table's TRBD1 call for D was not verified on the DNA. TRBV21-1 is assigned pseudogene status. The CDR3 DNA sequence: TGTGCCAGCAGCAAAGCGCTAGGGGGCACCACAGAGAACACTGAAGCTTTCTTT. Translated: CASSKALGGTTENTEAFF.